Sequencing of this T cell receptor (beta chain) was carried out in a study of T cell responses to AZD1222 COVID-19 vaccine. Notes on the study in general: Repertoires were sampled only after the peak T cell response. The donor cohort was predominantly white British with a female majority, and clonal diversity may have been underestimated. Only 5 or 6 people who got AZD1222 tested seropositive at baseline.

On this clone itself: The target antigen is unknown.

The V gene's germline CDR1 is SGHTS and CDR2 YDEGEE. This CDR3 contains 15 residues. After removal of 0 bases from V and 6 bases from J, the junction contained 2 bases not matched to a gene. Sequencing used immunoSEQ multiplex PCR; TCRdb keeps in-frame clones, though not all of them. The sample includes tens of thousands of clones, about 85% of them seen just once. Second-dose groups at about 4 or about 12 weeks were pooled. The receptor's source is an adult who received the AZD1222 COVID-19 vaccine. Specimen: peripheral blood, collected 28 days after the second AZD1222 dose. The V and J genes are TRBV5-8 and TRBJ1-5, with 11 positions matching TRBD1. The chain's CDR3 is CASSLGTGGLQPQHF. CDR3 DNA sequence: TGTGCCAGCAGCTTGGGGACAGGGGGCCTTCAGCCCCAGCATTTT.